This T cell receptor (beta chain) is drawn from a study of Ad26.COV2.S vaccination and SARS-CoV-2 variants. With respect to this clone: Its cognate antigen is unknown.

Stated treatment: around 19 received Ad26.COV2.S at low or high dose, single or two shots; several received placebo; per-sample allocation not given. It was on day 63 after the first vaccine or placebo injection that samples were taken. Notes on the study in general: Responses of T cells in total may have been underestimated by the TCR breadth and depth analyses. Vaccine recipients had higher spike-specific TCR breadth than placebo recipients.

The data were produced by immunoSEQ multiplex PCR, yet TCRdb's version contains in-frame clones alone and is incomplete. Of 300,000 to 400,000 clones listed, roughly 89% are singletons. The CDR3 totals 13 residues. V shed 4 bases, J shed 6 bases, and the junction held 6 bases outside the gene matches. Germline CDR1 reads SEHNR; CDR2 reads FQNEAQ (reference sequence). The sequenced sample was peripheral blood, obtained in a trial of Ad26.COV2.S vaccine versus placebo. The rearrangement joins TRBV7-9 to TRBJ2-7; 7 bases match TRBD2. The receptor was isolated from a person aged 18-60 years who received the Ad26.COV2.S COVID-19 vaccine or a placebo. This CDR3 reads CASSSSGAGEQYF. DNA for the CDR3: TGTGCCAGCAGCTCCAGCGGGGCGGGCGAGCAGTACTTC.